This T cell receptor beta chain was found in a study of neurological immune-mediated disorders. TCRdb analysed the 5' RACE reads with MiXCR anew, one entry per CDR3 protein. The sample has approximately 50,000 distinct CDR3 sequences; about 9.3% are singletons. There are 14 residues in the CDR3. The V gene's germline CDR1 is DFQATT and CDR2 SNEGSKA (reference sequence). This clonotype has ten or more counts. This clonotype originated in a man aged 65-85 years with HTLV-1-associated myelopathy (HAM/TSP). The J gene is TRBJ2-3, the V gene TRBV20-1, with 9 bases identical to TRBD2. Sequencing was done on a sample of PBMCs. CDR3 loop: CSPWREGRADTQYF. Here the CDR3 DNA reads TGCAGCCCTTGGCGGGAGGGCCGCGCAGATACGCAGTATTTT.